A selection of T cell receptor beta chains follows, all from one sample in a study of blood T cell repertoires in COVID-19. The data were produced by immunoSEQ multiplex PCR, yet TCRdb's version contains in-frame clones alone and is incomplete. The top ten clones hold more than 3% of a sample with roughly 200,000 clones, 75% to 90% of them seen once. Source material: peripheral blood. These receptors were collected from a man in his fifties or sixties with acute or convalescent COVID-19. Both conserved end residues are part of each CDR3. D genes are given only for firm matches. The size entry is marked missing in some rows and otherwise reads once, few, many or a size class.

D: NA; V: TRBV5-1; J: TRBJ2-1; size: medium-sized; CDR3: CASSLGGEVDEQFF; DNA: TGCGCCAGCAGCTTGGGGGGAGAGGTAGATGAGCAGTTCTTC
D: TRBD1; V: TRBV5-1; J: TRBJ2-7; size: NA; CDR3: CASSLGQGAYEQYF; DNA: TGCGCCAGCAGCTTGGGGCAGGGGGCCTACGAGCAGTACTTC
D: TRBD1; V: TRBV15; J: TRBJ2-7; size: NA; CDR3: CATSRGQGGRSYEQYF; DNA: TGTGCCACCAGCAGAGGACAGGGTGGACGCTCCTACGAGCAGTACTTC
D: TRBD1; V: TRBV28; J: TRBJ1-1; size: NA; CDR3: CASSPPGTGPGTEAFF; DNA: TGTGCCAGCAGTCCACCGGGGACAGGGCCGGGAACTGAAGCTTTCTTT
D: NA; V: TRBV18; J: TRBJ2-5; size: NA; CDR3: CASSPLYQSVETQYF; DNA: TGTGCCAGCTCACCACTTTATCAGTCCGTTGAGACCCAGTACTTC
D: NA; V: TRBV24-1; J: TRBJ1-1; size: NA; CDR3: CATSVPFPGTANTEAFF; DNA: TGTGCCACCAGTGTACCATTTCCGGGAACAGCTAACACTGAAGCTTTCTTT
D: NA; V: TRBV7-3; J: TRBJ2-5; size: NA; CDR3: CASSAGALETQYF; DNA: TGTGCCAGCTCAGCAGGGGCTTTGGAGACCCAGTACTTC
D: NA; V: TRBV28; J: TRBJ2-1; size: NA; CDR3: CASTLGGEYNEQFF; DNA: TGTGCCAGCACCCTAGGGGGGGAGTACAATGAGCAGTTCTTC
D: TRBD2; V: TRBV10-3; J: TRBJ2-1; size: NA; CDR3: CAISEVGGLAGSYNEQFF; DNA: TGTGCCATCAGTGAGGTTGGCGGACTAGCGGGATCCTACAATGAGCAGTTCTTC
D: TRBD1; V: TRBV6-5; J: TRBJ1-1; size: NA; CDR3: CASSSRTGRTEAFF; DNA: TGTGCCAGCAGTTCCCGGACAGGGAGGACTGAAGCTTTCTTT
D: NA; V: TRBV18; J: TRBJ2-3; size: NA; CDR3: CASSPPHFTDTQYF; DNA: TGTGCCAGCTCACCCCCGCACTTCACAGATACGCAGTATTTT
D: NA; V: TRBV11-3; J: TRBJ2-1; size: NA; CDR3: CASSSLYNEQFF; DNA: TGTGCCAGCAGCTCCCTATACAATGAGCAGTTCTTC
D: NA; V: TRBV9; J: TRBJ1-1; size: NA; CDR3: CASSVSTENTEAFF; DNA: TGTGCCAGCAGCGTTTCAACAGAGAACACTGAAGCTTTCTTT
D: NA; V: TRBV7-9; J: TRBJ2-1; size: NA; CDR3: CASSPTRPLGNSYNEQFF; DNA: TGTGCCAGCAGCCCGACCCGACCACTAGGGAACTCCTACAATGAGCAGTTCTTC
D: NA; V: TRBV28; J: TRBJ1-1; size: NA; CDR3: CATRIEATEAFF; DNA: TGTGCCACCAGGATAGAGGCCACTGAAGCTTTCTTT
D: TRBD1; V: TRBV7-9; J: TRBJ1-4; size: NA; CDR3: CASSLMAGGFGEKLFF; DNA: TGTGCCAGCAGCTTAATGGCAGGGGGCTTCGGTGAAAAACTGTTTTTT
D: TRBD2; V: TRBV27; J: TRBJ2-7; size: NA; CDR3: CASSLGAGPSYEQYF; DNA: TGTGCCAGCAGTTTAGGAGCGGGACCTTCCTACGAGCAGTACTTC
D: TRBD2; V: TRBV6-1; J: TRBJ2-2; size: NA; CDR3: CASSETSGANTGELFF; DNA: TGTGCCAGCAGTGAAACTAGCGGGGCGAACACCGGGGAGCTGTTTTTT
D: NA; V: TRBV10-3; J: TRBJ1-1; size: once; CDR3: CAISESSWGLNTEAFF; DNA: TGTGCCATCAGTGAGTCGAGCTGGGGCCTGAACACTGAAGCTTTCTTT
D: TRBD1; V: TRBV5-1; J: TRBJ2-3; size: NA; CDR3: CASSSDRGAVGTDTQYF; DNA: TGCGCCAGCAGCTCGGACAGGGGGGCAGTGGGCACAGATACGCAGTATTTT
D: NA; V: TRBV2; J: TRBJ2-5; size: NA; CDR3: CATSSGSSIQETQYF; DNA: TGTGCCACCTCATCCGGGAGCTCTATCCAAGAGACCCAGTACTTC
D: NA; V: TRBV11-3; J: TRBJ2-1; size: NA; CDR3: CASSLRRASENEQFF; DNA: TGTGCCAGCAGCTTAAGGCGGGCTAGTGAGAATGAGCAGTTCTTC
D: TRBD2; V: TRBV10-3; J: TRBJ2-1; size: NA; CDR3: CAISRTSGSHNEQFF; DNA: TGTGCCATCAGCCGGACTAGCGGGAGCCACAATGAGCAGTTCTTC
D: NA; V: TRBV9; J: TRBJ1-2; size: NA; CDR3: CASSVDGRGRDGYTF; DNA: TGTGCCAGCAGCGTAGACGGCAGGGGACGCGATGGCTACACCTTC
D: TRBD1; V: TRBV10-3; J: TRBJ1-4; size: NA; CDR3: CATKDGTGDEKLFF; DNA: TGTGCCACCAAAGACGGGACAGGGGACGAAAAACTGTTTTTT
D: NA; V: TRBV7-9; J: TRBJ1-6; size: NA; CDR3: CASSLNTVPNSPLHF; DNA: TGTGCCAGCAGCTTAAATACAGTTCCTAATTCACCCCTCCACTTT
D: TRBD2; V: TRBV11-2; J: TRBJ2-7; size: NA; CDR3: CASSLGGRVTYEQYF; DNA: TGTGCCAGCAGCTTAGGCGGGAGAGTGACCTACGAGCAGTACTTC
D: TRBD1; V: TRBV19; J: TRBJ2-7; size: NA; CDR3: CASSKARDRGNEQYF; DNA: TGTGCCAGTAGTAAGGCTCGGGACAGGGGGAACGAGCAGTACTTC
D: NA; V: TRBV18; J: TRBJ1-5; size: NA; CDR3: CASSPTETGGGQPQHF; DNA: TGTGCCAGCTCACCTACGGAGACGGGGGGTGGACAGCCCCAGCATTTT
D: NA; V: TRBV6-6; J: TRBJ2-4; size: once; CDR3: CASSYSGQGKNIQYF; DNA: TGTGCCAGCAGTTACTCGGGGCAGGGCAAAAACATTCAGTACTTC